This section outlines one T cell receptor beta chain sequence together with its context. The sample belongs to a study of blood T cell repertoires in COVID-19. The CDR3 length is 15 residues. Germline CDR1 reads LGHNA; CDR2 reads YNFKEQ. The V gene lost 3 bases and the J gene lost 3 bases, with 15 bases spanning the gap. Clones were sequenced by immunoSEQ multiplex PCR, and TCRdb holds only the in-frame ones, with some missing. The sample lists 110,000 to 150,000 clones, around 84% occurring once. Sequencing input: peripheral blood. This chain connects TRBV4-2 to TRBJ2-7, with D maybe TRBD2 (6 bases). This TCR came from a human donor in a cohort sampled during active COVID-19. CDR3 residues: CASSQRDSLNYEQYF. In DNA, the CDR3 is TGTGCCAGCAGCCAGAGGGACTCCTTGAACTACGAGCAGTACTTC.